This T cell receptor beta chain was recovered during a study of OX40 agonist ivuxolimab in advanced cancers. Study summary: Patients with prior anti-PD-1, anti-PD-L1 or anti-CTLA-4 therapy were eligible; approximately 40% had some. Study-level findings and limits: Partial responders at 0.1-3.0 mg/kg showed near-lowest clonal expansion. Relative to CD4+, CD8+ T cells held more expanded clones on average. At 0.1 to 3.0 mg/kg, clonal expansion of CD4+ and CD8+ blood T cells had occurred by week 6.

The CDR3 has 15 residues. V was shortened by 3 bases and J by 10 bases, with 17 bases between the two germline ends. Germline V gene data show CDR1 as SGDLS and CDR2 as YYNGEE. The data were produced by immunoSEQ multiplex PCR, yet TCRdb's version contains in-frame clones alone and is incomplete. The data contain 16,000 or so clones, about four fifths of them singletons. This clone was recorded a few times. Its antigen is undetermined. The chain carries TRBV9 and TRBJ1-6; TRBD1 might be the D (6 bases). The sample here was CD4+ or CD8+ T cells sorted from blood, taken in a trial of the OX40 agonist ivuxolimab. This receptor was taken from an adult with an advanced solid tumor such as melanoma, head and neck, liver or kidney cancer. The CDR3 loop reads CASSASGVSRSPLHF. CDR3 sequence (DNA): TGTGCCAGCAGCGCGTCAGGGGTTTCGCGCTCACCCCTCCACTTT.